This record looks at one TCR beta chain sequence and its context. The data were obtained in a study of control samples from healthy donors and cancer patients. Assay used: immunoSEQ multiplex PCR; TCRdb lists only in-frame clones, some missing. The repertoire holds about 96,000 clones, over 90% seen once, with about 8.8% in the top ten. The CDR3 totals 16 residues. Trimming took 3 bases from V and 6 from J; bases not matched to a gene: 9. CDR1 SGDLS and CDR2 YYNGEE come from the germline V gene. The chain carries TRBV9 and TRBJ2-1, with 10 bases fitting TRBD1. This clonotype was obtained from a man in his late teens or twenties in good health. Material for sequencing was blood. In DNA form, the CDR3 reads TGTGCCAGCAGCGCCTTGGGACAGGGGAAGCGCAATGAGCAGTTCTTC. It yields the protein CASSALGQGKRNEQFF.